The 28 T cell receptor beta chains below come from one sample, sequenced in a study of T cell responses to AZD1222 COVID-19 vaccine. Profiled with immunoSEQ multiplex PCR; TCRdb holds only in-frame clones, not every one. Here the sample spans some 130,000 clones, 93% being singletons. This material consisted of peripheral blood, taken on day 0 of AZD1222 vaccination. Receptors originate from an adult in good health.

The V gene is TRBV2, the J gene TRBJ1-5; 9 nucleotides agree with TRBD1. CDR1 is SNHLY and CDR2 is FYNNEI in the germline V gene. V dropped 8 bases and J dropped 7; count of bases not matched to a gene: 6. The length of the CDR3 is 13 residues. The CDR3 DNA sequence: TGTGCCAGCTGCCCGGACAGGGGCCAGCCCCAGCATTTT. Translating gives CASCPDRGQPQHF.

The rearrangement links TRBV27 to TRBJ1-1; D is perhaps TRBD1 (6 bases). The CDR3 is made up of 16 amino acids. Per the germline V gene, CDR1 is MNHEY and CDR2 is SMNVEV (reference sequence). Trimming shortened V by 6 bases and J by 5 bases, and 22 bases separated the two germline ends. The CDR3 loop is CASSTLRTDPNTEAFF. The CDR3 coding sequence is TGTGCCAGCAGCACACTCCGGACAGACCCGAATACTGAAGCTTTCTTT.

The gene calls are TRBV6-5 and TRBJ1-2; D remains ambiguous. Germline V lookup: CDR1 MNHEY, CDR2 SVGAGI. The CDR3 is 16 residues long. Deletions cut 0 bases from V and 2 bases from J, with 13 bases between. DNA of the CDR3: TGTGCCAGCAGTTACTCGTTGTCAGGAAGGAACTATGGCTACACCTTC. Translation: CASSYSLSGRNYGYTF.

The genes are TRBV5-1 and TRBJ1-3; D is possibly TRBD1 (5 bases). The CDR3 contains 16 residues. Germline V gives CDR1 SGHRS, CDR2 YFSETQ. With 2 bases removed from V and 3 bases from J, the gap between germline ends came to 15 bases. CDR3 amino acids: CASSLAGGIIGNTIYF. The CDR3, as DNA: TGCGCCAGCAGCTTAGCTGGGGGAATAATTGGAAACACCATATATTTT.

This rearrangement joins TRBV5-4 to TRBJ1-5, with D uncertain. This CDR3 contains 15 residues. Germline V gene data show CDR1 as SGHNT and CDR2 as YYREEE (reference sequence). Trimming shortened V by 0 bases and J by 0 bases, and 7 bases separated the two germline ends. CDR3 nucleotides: TGTGCCAGCAGCTTGGAGCCTAATAGCAATCAGCCCCAGCATTTT. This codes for CASSLEPNSNQPQHF.

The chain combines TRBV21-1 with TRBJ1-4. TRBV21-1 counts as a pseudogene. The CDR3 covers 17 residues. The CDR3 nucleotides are TGTGCCAGCAGCTCACTTACCGTCCGGGGGGCTAATGAAAAACTGTTTTTT. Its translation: CASSSLTVRGANEKLFF.

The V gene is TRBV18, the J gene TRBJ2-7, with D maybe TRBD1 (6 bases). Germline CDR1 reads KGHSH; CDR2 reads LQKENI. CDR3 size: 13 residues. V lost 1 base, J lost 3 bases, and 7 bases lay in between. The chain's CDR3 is CASSPRTDYEQYF. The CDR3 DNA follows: TGTGCCAGCTCACCACGGACAGACTACGAGCAGTACTTC. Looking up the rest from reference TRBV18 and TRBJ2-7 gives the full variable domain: NAGVMQNPRHLVRRRGQEARLRCSPMKGHSHVYWYRQLPEEGLKFMVYLQKENIIDESGMPKERFSAEFPKEGPSILRIQQVVRGDSAAYFCASSPRTDYEQYFGPGTRLTVT.

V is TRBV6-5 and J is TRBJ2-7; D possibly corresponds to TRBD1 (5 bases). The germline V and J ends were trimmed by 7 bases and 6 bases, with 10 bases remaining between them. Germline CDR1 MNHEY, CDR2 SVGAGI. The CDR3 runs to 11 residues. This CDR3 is CASTGNREQYF. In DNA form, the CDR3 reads TGTGCCAGCACAGGGAATCGCGAGCAGTACTTC.

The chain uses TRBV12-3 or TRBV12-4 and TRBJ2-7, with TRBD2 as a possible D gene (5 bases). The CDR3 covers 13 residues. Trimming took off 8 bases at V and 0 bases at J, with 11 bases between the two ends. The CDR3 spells CASSQGSSYEQYF. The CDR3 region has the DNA TGTGCCAGCTCTCAAGGGAGCTCCTACGAGCAGTACTTC.

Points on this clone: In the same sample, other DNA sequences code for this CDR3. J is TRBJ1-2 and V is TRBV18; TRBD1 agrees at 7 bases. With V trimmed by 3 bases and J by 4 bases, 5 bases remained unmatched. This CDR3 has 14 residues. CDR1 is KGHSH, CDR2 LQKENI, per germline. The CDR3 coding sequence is TGTGCCAGCTCACCTCCGGGACAGCCCTATGGCTACACCTTC. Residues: CASSPPGQPYGYTF.

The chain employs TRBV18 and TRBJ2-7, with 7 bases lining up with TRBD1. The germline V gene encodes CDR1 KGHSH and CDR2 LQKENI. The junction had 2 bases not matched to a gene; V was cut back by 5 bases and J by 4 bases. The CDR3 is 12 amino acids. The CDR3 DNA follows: TGTGCCAGCTCAGGGACAGTTTACGAGCAGTACTTC. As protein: CASSGTVYEQYF.

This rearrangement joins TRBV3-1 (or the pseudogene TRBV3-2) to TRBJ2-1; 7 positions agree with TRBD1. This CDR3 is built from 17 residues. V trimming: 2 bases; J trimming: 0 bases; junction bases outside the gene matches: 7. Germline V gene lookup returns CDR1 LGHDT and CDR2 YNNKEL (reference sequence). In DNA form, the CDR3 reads TGTGCCAGCAGCCAACCCCTCAGGGGGAGCTCCTACAATGAGCAGTTCTTC. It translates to CASSQPLRGSSYNEQFF.

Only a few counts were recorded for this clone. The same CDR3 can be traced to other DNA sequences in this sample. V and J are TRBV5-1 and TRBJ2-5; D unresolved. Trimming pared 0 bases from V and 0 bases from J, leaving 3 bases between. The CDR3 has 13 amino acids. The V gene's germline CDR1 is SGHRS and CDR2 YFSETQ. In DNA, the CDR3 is TGCGCCAGCAGCTTGGACAACCAAGAGACCCAGTACTTC. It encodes CASSLDNQETQYF.

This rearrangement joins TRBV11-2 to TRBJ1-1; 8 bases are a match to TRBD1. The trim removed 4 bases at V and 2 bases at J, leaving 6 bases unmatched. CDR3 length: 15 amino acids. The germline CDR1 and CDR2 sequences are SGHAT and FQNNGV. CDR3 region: CASSSRTGKNTEAFF. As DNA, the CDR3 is TGTGCCAGCAGCTCGCGGACAGGGAAAAACACTGAAGCTTTCTTT.

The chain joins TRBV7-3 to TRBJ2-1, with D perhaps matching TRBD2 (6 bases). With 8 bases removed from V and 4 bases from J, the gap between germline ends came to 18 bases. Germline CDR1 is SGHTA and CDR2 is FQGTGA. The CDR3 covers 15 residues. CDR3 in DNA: TGTGCCAGCCAGCTTGGGGGGAACGTATACAATGAGCAGTTCTTC. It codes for CASQLGGNVYNEQFF.

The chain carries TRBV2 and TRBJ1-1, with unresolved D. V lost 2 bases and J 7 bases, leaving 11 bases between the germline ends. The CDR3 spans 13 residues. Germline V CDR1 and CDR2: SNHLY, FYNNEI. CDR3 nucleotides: TGTGCCAGCAGTGAACAACAGCTTAATGAAGCTTTCTTT. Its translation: CASSEQQLNEAFF.

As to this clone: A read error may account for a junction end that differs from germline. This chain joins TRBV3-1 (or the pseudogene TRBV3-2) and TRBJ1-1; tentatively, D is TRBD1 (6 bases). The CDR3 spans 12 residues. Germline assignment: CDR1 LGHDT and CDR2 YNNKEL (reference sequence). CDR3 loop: CASSQEGAPPNF. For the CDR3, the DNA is TGTGCCAGCAGCCAAGAGGGGGCCCCCCCTAACTTT.

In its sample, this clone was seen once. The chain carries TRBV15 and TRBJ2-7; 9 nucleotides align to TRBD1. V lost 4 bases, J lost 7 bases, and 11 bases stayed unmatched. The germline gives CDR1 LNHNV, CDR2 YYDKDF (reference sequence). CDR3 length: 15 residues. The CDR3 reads CATSKAIGQGWEQYF. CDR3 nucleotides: TGTGCCACCAGCAAAGCAATAGGACAGGGGTGGGAGCAGTACTTC. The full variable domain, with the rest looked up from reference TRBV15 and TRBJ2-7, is DAMVIQNPRYQVTQFGKPVTLSCSQTLNHNVMYWYQQKSSQAPKLLFHYYDKDFNNEADTPDNFQSRRPNTSFCFLDIRSPGLGDTAMYLCATSKAIGQGWEQYFGPGTRLTVT.

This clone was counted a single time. The CDR3 sequence is CASSIKGGRIGYGYTF. The CDR3 bases are TGTGCCAGTAGTATTAAAGGAGGTCGAATTGGCTATGGCTACACCTTC. The chain recombines TRBV19 with TRBJ1-2; D remains ambiguous. The CDR3 runs 16 residues. Germline V gene lookup returns CDR1 LNHDA and CDR2 SQIVND (reference sequence). V was cut by 3 bases and J by 4 bases, with 18 bases left in between. The full variable domain, completed using reference TRBV19 and TRBJ1-2, is DGGITQSPKYLFRKEGQNVTLSCEQNLNHDAMYWYRQDPGQGLRLIYYSQIVNDFQKGDIAEGYSVSREKKESFPLTVTSAQKNPTAFYLCASSIKGGRIGYGYTFGSGTRLTVV.

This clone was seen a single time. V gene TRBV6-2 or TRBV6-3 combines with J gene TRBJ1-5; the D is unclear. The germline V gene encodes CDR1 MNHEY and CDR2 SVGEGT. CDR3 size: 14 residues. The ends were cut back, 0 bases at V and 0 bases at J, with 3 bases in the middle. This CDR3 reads CASSYSFSNQPQHF. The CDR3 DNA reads TGTGCCAGCAGTTACTCTTTTAGCAATCAGCCCCAGCATTTT.

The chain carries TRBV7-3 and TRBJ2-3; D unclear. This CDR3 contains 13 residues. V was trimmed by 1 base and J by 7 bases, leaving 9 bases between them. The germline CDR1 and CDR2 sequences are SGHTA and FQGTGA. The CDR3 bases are TGTGCCAGCAGCTTAAATCCGCAAAATACGCAGTATTTT. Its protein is CASSLNPQNTQYF.

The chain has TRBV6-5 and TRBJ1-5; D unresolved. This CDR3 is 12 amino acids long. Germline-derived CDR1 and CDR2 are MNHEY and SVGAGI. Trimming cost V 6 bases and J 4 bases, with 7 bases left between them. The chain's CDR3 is CASSPPNQPQHF. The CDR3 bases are TGTGCCAGCAGCCCACCTAATCAGCCCCAGCATTTT.

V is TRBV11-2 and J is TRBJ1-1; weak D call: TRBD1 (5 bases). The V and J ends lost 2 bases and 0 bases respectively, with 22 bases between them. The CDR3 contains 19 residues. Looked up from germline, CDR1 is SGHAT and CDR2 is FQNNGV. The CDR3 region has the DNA TGTGCCAGCAGCTTAAAAAGCCCCCTACAGTGGGGGATGAACACTGAAGCTTTCTTT. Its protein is CASSLKSPLQWGMNTEAFF.

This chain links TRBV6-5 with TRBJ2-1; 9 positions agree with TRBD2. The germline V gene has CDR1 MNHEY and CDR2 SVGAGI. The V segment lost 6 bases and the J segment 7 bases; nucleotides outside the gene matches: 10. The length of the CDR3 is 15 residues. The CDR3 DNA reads TGTGCCAGCAGCTATAGCGGGGGATCGGGAAATGAGCAGTTCTTC. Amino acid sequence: CASSYSGGSGNEQFF.

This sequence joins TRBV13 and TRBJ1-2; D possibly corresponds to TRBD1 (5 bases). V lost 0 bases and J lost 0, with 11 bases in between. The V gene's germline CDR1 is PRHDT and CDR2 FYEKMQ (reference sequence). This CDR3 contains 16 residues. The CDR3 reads CASSLGQGRANYGYTF. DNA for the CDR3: TGTGCCAGCAGCTTAGGGCAGGGCAGGGCTAACTATGGCTACACCTTC. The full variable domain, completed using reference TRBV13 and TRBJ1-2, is AAGVIQSPRHLIKEKRETATLKCYPIPRHDTVYWYQQGPGQDPQFLISFYEKMQSDKGSIPDRFSAQQFSDYHSELNMSSLELGDSALYFCASSLGQGRANYGYTFGSGTRLTVV.

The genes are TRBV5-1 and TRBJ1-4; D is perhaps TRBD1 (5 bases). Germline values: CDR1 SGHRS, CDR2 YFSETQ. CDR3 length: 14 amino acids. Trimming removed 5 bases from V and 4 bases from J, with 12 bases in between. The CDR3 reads CASRSQGINEKLFF. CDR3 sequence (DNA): TGCGCCAGCAGATCCCAGGGAATTAATGAAAAACTGTTTTTT.

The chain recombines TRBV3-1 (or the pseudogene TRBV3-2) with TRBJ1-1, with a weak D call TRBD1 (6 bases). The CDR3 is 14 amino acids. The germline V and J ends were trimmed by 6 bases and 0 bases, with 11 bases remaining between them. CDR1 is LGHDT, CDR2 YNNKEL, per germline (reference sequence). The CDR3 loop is CASSQDRMNTEAFF. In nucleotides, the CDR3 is TGTGCCAGCAGTCAGGACAGAATGAACACTGAAGCTTTCTTT.

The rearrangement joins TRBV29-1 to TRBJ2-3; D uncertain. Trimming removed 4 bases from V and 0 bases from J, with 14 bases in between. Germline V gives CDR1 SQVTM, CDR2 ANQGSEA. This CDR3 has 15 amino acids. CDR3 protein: CSVVIAGPSTDTQYF. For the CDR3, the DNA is TGCAGCGTTGTAATTGCCGGGCCGAGCACAGATACGCAGTATTTT.